These 14 T cell receptor beta chains were sequenced from one sample in a study of T-cell reconstitution after alpha-beta-depleted transplantation in children. Molecular barcoding with unique molecular identifiers was used for the TCRbeta library. TCRdb redid the calling of the PCR reads with MiXCR, one entry per CDR3 protein. The sample records 150,000 to 250,000 distinct CDR3 sequences, roughly 6.3% being singletons. Sequenced here: PBMCs, sampled before TCRalphabeta/CD19-depleted stem cell transplant. These receptor sequences come from a girl under three years old with combined immunodeficiency, due to receive a stem cell transplant.

The sample holds many counts of this clonotype. V is TRBV6-1 and J is TRBJ2-2; unclear D gene. This CDR3 comprises 14 residues. Germline lookup yields CDR1 MNHNS and CDR2 SASEGT. The V gene lost 7 bases and the J gene lost 6 bases, with 15 bases spanning the gap. The CDR3 DNA sequence: TGTGCCAGCAACCCGTGGTCCCAGTCCGGGGAGCTGTTTTTT. This gives the protein CASNPWSQSGELFF.

This clonotype has ten or more counts. This chain joins TRBV5-1 and TRBJ2-2; D is uncertain. V was shortened by 3 bases and J by 1 base, with 7 bases between the two germline ends. The CDR3 is 14 amino acids. CDR1 and CDR2 (germline): SGHRS, YFSETQ. DNA for the CDR3: TGCGCCAGCAGCTATAACGGGAACACCGGGGAGCTGTTTTTT. Residues: CASSYNGNTGELFF.

This clonotype was observed a few times. CDR3 residues: CASSLELIQETQYF. For the CDR3, the DNA is TGTGCCAGCAGCTTGGAGCTCATACAAGAGACCCAGTACTTC. V and J are TRBV5-5 and TRBJ2-5; D remains unclear. V was clipped by 0 bases and J by 2 bases, with 8 bases between them. The CDR3 loop spans 14 amino acids. CDR1 is SGHKS and CDR2 is YYEKEE in the germline V gene (reference sequence).

This clonotype showed up many times. The chain couples TRBV4-2 to TRBJ1-5; a weak D match, TRBD1 (5 bases). This CDR3 has 15 residues. The V end was cut by 0 bases, the J end by 5 bases, with 11 bases between. The germline V gene encodes CDR1 LGHNA and CDR2 YNFKEQ. The DNA for the CDR3 is TGTGCCAGCAGCCAAGATGGGGCAGGCCATCAGCCCCAGCATTTT. It encodes CASSQDGAGHQPQHF.

Many counts were recorded for this clonotype. This chain uses TRBV6-2 or TRBV6-3 with TRBJ2-7, with 7 bases aligning to TRBD1. The trim removed 0 bases at V and 4 bases at J, leaving 27 bases unmatched. Germline values: CDR1 MNHEY, CDR2 SVGEGT. The CDR3 consists of 22 residues. CDR3 sequence reads: CASSYSNREQGRMMDQQYEQYF. The CDR3 region has the DNA TGTGCCAGCAGTTACTCGAATAGGGAACAGGGGAGAATGATGGATCAACAATACGAGCAGTACTTC.

Notes on this clonotype: It may be a read error: a sequence one base away is much more abundant. Because it lacks the conserved phenylalanine or tryptophan at the end, this CDR3 is likely a read error. V usage is TRBV20-1 and J usage is TRBJ1-6; D is ambiguous. Germline assignment: CDR1 DFQATT and CDR2 SNEGSKA (reference sequence). The CDR3 is made up of 14 amino acids. V gave up 7 bases and J gave up 0 bases, with 10 bases separating them. CDR3 in DNA: TGCAGTGTCTTCACCGGCTCCTATAATTCACCCCTCCACTTA. Its protein product is CSVFTGSYNSPLHL.

This clonotype was seen repeatedly, ten times or more. The chain carries TRBV12-3 or TRBV12-4 and TRBJ2-3, with unresolved D. The CDR3 has 15 amino acids. Trimming cost V 1 base and J 6 bases, with 14 bases left between them. CDR3 protein: CASSLDPSPRDTQYF. The DNA for the CDR3 is TGTGCCAGCAGTTTAGACCCGTCCCCCCGCGATACGCAGTATTTT.

This clonotype was recorded many times. The rearrangement uses TRBV7-2 and TRBJ2-3; 9 bases fit TRBD1. V shed 1 base and J 5 bases; nucleotides not matched to a gene: 4. The CDR3 is 15 residues long. Germline V gene data show CDR1 as SGHTA and CDR2 as FQGNSA. This CDR3 is CASSLEGQGLDTQYF. The CDR3 nucleotides are TGTGCCAGCAGCTTAGAGGGACAGGGTCTAGATACGCAGTATTTT.

This clonotype was counted only a few times. The V and J genes are TRBV27 and TRBJ1-1, with 10 bases that match TRBD1. Trimming cost V 8 bases and J 5 bases; bases outside gene matches: 8. CDR1 is MNHEY, CDR2 SMNVEV, per germline (reference sequence). CDR3 length equals 14 residues. CDR3 protein: CASRRDRGRTEAFF. The DNA of the CDR3 is TGTGCCAGCCGTAGAGACAGGGGGCGTACTGAAGCTTTCTTT.

With regard to this clonotype: A read error may explain this, as a much larger clone is one base away. The chain is built from TRBV20-1 and TRBJ2-7; D might be TRBD1 (5 bases). The CDR3 contains 15 residues. Trimming pared 6 bases from V and 8 bases from J, leaving 26 bases between. CDR1 and CDR2 (germline): DFQATT, SNEGSKA (reference sequence). The CDR3 loop reads CSAPRLGNSMDKQYF. CDR3 coding DNA: TGCAGTGCCCCGAGATTAGGGAATTCGATGGACAAGCAGTACTTC.

This clonotype was counted ten times or more. The chain is built from TRBV12-3 or TRBV12-4 and TRBJ2-1; 7 positions agree with TRBD2. The V segment lost 0 bases and the J segment 5 bases; nucleotides outside the gene matches: 1. The CDR3 consists of 14 residues. The CDR3 sequence is CASSLATSNNEQFF. The CDR3 nucleotides are TGTGCCAGCAGTTTAGCGACTAGCAACAATGAGCAGTTCTTC.

This clonotype was found many times. The gene calls are TRBV15 and TRBJ1-2; the D is unclear. The germline V gene has CDR1 LNHNV and CDR2 YYDKDF (reference sequence). This CDR3 is built from 13 residues. The germline V and J ends were trimmed by 0 bases and 4 bases, with 6 bases remaining between them. CDR3 protein: CATSRENGYGYTF. CDR3 in DNA: TGTGCCACCAGCAGAGAAAACGGCTATGGCTACACCTTC.

This clonotype was counted only a few times. The chain combines TRBV19 with TRBJ2-1, with D tentatively TRBD2 (6 bases). V was shortened by 3 bases and J by 2 bases, with 17 bases between the two germline ends. The CDR3 spans 17 residues. From germline, CDR1 is LNHDA and CDR2 SQIVND (reference sequence). CDR3 coding DNA: TGTGCCAGTAGTATCGGGTGGGGTAGCGGCACCTACAATGAGCAGTTCTTC. Encoded protein: CASSIGWGSGTYNEQFF.

The V call is TRBV29-1, the J call TRBJ2-1; 7 bases fit TRBD1. The V gene end was trimmed by 7 bases and the J gene end by 6 bases; junction bases not matched to a gene: 18. CDR3 size: 16 residues. Germline CDR1 is SQVTM and CDR2 is ANQGSEA. This CDR3 reads CSAAPPQRGRFNEQFF. The CDR3 bases are TGCAGCGCCGCACCACCCCAGAGGGGGCGATTCAATGAGCAGTTCTTC.